Reported below is one T cell receptor beta chain. The antigen is unknown. The data stem from a study of long-term antiretroviral therapy in people with HIV. Findings of the study overall: Blood specimens, gathered between about 2003 and 2017, were possibly obtained under older ART regimens.

Only United States sites treated participants with HIV. The run of the v3.0 immunoSEQ assay was at survey level. Sequenced by immunoSEQ multiplex PCR; TCRdb stores in-frame clones only, minus some. The sample consists of about 20,000 clones, around 80% of them appearing once. The material was unsorted PBMCs, obtained 2.9 years after starting antiretroviral therapy. This TCR was recovered from a woman aged 30 to 39 with HIV.

DNA for the CDR3: TGCGCCAGCAGCTTGGTGGTAGGGGGCATGTACACTGAAGCTTTCTTT. Its protein product is CASSLVVGGMYTEAFF. The chain combines TRBV5-1 with TRBJ1-1; 7 bases fit TRBD1. This CDR3 is built from 16 residues. CDR1 and CDR2 from the germline V gene are SGHRS and YFSETQ. The junction had 8 bases not matched to a gene; V was cut back by 0 bases and J by 3 bases.